This TCR beta chain is from a study of blood T cell repertoires in COVID-19. Across the whole study: The cDNA or gDNA used as material had been derived from T cells, B-cell-depleted T cells, or PBMCs.

TCRdb's copy holds only in-frame clones and misses some; the assay was immunoSEQ multiplex PCR. Among fewer than 250,000 clones listed, about 90% were seen once. The cohort comprised adults aged about 18 to 100 years residing in approximately 25 US areas. All exposed participants met a person with COVID-19 within 2 weeks before entering the study. Trimming removed 2 bases at V and 0 bases at J, with 8 bases between. CDR1 and CDR2 from the germline V gene are LGHNA and YSLEER. This CDR3 has 14 residues. The sequencing input was PBMCs or T cells enriched from blood (not recorded which). V usage is TRBV4-3 and J usage is TRBJ2-7; D is undetermined. This receptor was identified in a man aged 25 to 40 who had been exposed to COVID-19. This chain's CDR3 is CASSQSRSSYEQYF. In DNA, the CDR3 is TGCGCCAGCAGCCAATCTAGATCCTCCTACGAGCAGTACTTC.